Listed below are T cell receptor beta chains from one sample, sequenced in a study of T-cell reconstitution after alpha-beta-depleted transplantation in children. MiXCR was run by TCRdb on the PCR reads, yielding one entry per CDR3 protein. The table lists roughly 310,000 distinct CDR3 sequences, approximately 20% of them singletons. Material: PBMCs, mostly from graft donor cells, obtained 180 days after TCRalphabeta/CD19-depleted stem cell transplant. Receptors originate from a male patient younger than 18 who had a stem cell transplant for acute lymphoblastic leukemia, so the T cells may come from the graft donor. Each CDR3 is given with its conserved first and last residue. D genes are given only for firm matches. Only some rows state a clone size, as once, few, many or a class for expanded clones.

cdr3_length: 14; j_call: TRBJ1-2; v_call: TRBV18; clone_size: -; d_call: -; cdr3_aa: CASSPLDTSYGYTF; cdr3_nt: TGTGCCAGCTCACCACTTGACACGAGCTATGGCTACACCTTC
cdr3_length: 15; j_call: TRBJ2-7; v_call: TRBV13; clone_size: -; d_call: TRBD2; cdr3_aa: CASSLGGLLRYEQYF; cdr3_nt: TGTGCCAGCAGCTTAGGGGGACTACTCCGGTACGAGCAGTACTTC
cdr3_length: 15; j_call: TRBJ1-2; v_call: TRBV4-2; clone_size: few; d_call: -; cdr3_aa: CASSQESMSFYGYTF; cdr3_nt: TGTGCCAGCAGCCAAGAGTCGATGAGTTTCTATGGCTACACCTTC
cdr3_length: 13; j_call: TRBJ1-1; v_call: TRBV7-9; clone_size: -; d_call: -; cdr3_aa: CASSRRDSLTAFF; cdr3_nt: TGTGCCAGCAGCCGGAGGGACTCCTTAACGGCTTTCTTT
cdr3_length: 17; j_call: TRBJ2-1; v_call: TRBV6-5; clone_size: few; d_call: TRBD2; cdr3_aa: CASSFKGAGSSYNEQFF; cdr3_nt: TGTGCCAGCAGTTTTAAGGGAGCGGGAAGCTCCTACAATGAGCAGTTCTTC
cdr3_length: 14; j_call: TRBJ1-1; v_call: TRBV10-3; clone_size: -; d_call: TRBD1; cdr3_aa: CAISGQGVNTEAFF; cdr3_nt: TGTGCCATCAGTGGTCAGGGGGTAAACACTGAAGCTTTCTTT
cdr3_length: 11; j_call: TRBJ2-1; v_call: TRBV29-1; clone_size: many; d_call: -; cdr3_aa: CSVSTDFEQFF; cdr3_nt: TGCAGCGTCTCGACGGACTTTGAGCAGTTCTTC
cdr3_length: 15; j_call: TRBJ2-2; v_call: TRBV7-3; clone_size: few; d_call: TRBD2; cdr3_aa: CASSPPGLGTGELFF; cdr3_nt: TGTGCCAGCAGCCCCCCGGGACTAGGCACCGGGGAGCTGTTTTTT
cdr3_length: 12; j_call: TRBJ2-1; v_call: TRBV19; clone_size: -; d_call: -; cdr3_aa: CASSTSYNEQFF; cdr3_nt: TGTGCCAGTAGTACTAGTTACAATGAGCAGTTCTTC
cdr3_length: 15; j_call: TRBJ1-5; v_call: TRBV6-1; clone_size: -; d_call: -; cdr3_aa: CASSQIGGNNQPQHF; cdr3_nt: TGTGCCAGCAGCCAAATTGGCGGGAATAATCAGCCCCAGCATTTT
cdr3_length: 16; j_call: TRBJ2-2; v_call: TRBV14; clone_size: -; d_call: -; cdr3_aa: CASSASFERLTGELFF; cdr3_nt: TGTGCCAGCAGCGCCAGTTTCGAGCGATTGACCGGGGAGCTGTTTTTT
cdr3_length: 13; j_call: TRBJ2-5; v_call: TRBV5-1; clone_size: few; d_call: -; cdr3_aa: CASSLEGKKTQYF; cdr3_nt: TGCGCCAGCAGCTTGGAAGGGAAAAAGACCCAGTACTTC
cdr3_length: 13; j_call: TRBJ2-3; v_call: TRBV12-5; clone_size: few; d_call: -; cdr3_aa: CASGLQGTDTQYF; cdr3_nt: TGTGCTAGTGGTTTACAGGGCACAGATACGCAGTATTTT
cdr3_length: 13; j_call: TRBJ1-1; v_call: TRBV7-9; clone_size: few; d_call: -; cdr3_aa: CASSLANPTEAFF; cdr3_nt: TGTGCCAGCAGCTTAGCTAATCCCACTGAAGCTTTCTTT
cdr3_length: 13; j_call: TRBJ1-1; v_call: TRBV5-1; clone_size: -; d_call: -; cdr3_aa: CASFSQTNTEAFF; cdr3_nt: TGCGCCAGCTTCTCCCAGACGAACACTGAAGCTTTCTTT